This TCR beta chain is drawn from a study of blood T cell repertoires in COVID-19. Study-level information: The origin of the acute and convalescent COVID-19 samples was the United States, Italy and Spain. PBMCs, B-cell-depleted T cells, or T cells provided the cDNA or gDNA that made up the material.

The CDR3 is made up of 16 amino acids. Germline trimming cut 1 base from V and 3 bases from J; bases unmatched to any gene: 6. Looked up from germline, CDR1 is SGHRS and CDR2 is YFSETQ. Source study methods: Amplified reference gene primers provided the basis for estimating nucleated cell counts. Generated by immunoSEQ multiplex PCR, the TCRdb table keeps only in-frame clones and is missing some. V, J and clone size reflect that table, while D and trimming were determined from the DNA. The sample has roughly 230,000 clones; 80% to 85% are singletons. The clonotype comes from a middle-aged man with active or convalescent COVID-19. Source material: peripheral blood. The chain combines TRBV5-1 with TRBJ1-4; 7 bases match TRBD1. The CDR3 is CASSLFQGGSNEKLFF. In nucleotides, the CDR3 is TGCGCCAGCAGCTTGTTCCAAGGGGGCTCTAATGAAAAACTGTTTTTT.